The 21 T cell receptor beta chains reported below all come from one sample, sequenced in a study of cytomegalovirus exposure and HLA in healthy donors. PCR involved 60 Vbeta and 13 Jbeta primers. The repertoire was sequenced with immunoSEQ multiplex PCR; TCRdb's copy has only in-frame clones and lacks some. The sample has 150,000 to 200,000 clones; around 82% are singletons. Material for sequencing was PBMCs. These receptor sequences come from a male donor in good health and CMV-seronegative.

This rearrangement joins TRBV2 to TRBJ2-1; 13 bases fit TRBD2. V shed 11 bases and J 8 bases; nucleotides not matched to a gene: 9. The CDR3 consists of 14 residues. Germline-derived CDR1 and CDR2 are SNHLY and FYNNEI. The CDR3 DNA is TGTGCCGGAATTGGACTAGCGGGGGTCGATGAGCAGTTCTTC. Translating gives CAGIGLAGVDEQFF.

This clone has just a few counts. V gene TRBV18 combines with J gene TRBJ1-1, with D perhaps TRBD1 (5 bases). This CDR3 is built from 14 residues. Germline V gives CDR1 KGHSH, CDR2 LQKENI. V lost 2 bases and J lost 8, with 15 bases in between. CDR3 region: CASSPSQGGHEAFF. In DNA, the CDR3 is TGTGCCAGCTCACCAAGCCAGGGTGGGCACGAAGCTTTCTTT.

The chain is built from TRBV10-3 and TRBJ2-7; 7 bases map to TRBD2. V was clipped by 4 bases and J by 5 bases; unmatched bases: 8. CDR3 length: 14 amino acids. The V gene's germline CDR1 is ENHRY and CDR2 SYGVKD. The CDR3 loop reads CAISGGRESNEQYF. The DNA for the CDR3 is TGTGCCATCAGTGGTGGGCGGGAGTCTAACGAGCAGTACTTC.

The rearrangement links TRBV4-2 to TRBJ1-5; D is undetermined. V lost 0 bases and J lost 0, with 15 bases in between. CDR1 and CDR2 from the germline V gene are LGHNA and YNFKEQ. The CDR3 length is 18 residues. The CDR3 DNA is TGTGCCAGCAGCCAAGATGTCGGGATCGGTGGTAGCAATCAGCCCCAGCATTTT. It specifies CASSQDVGIGGSNQPQHF.

Details on this clone: Other DNA sequences in the same sample also yield this CDR3. The V gene is TRBV2, the J gene TRBJ2-7, with 7 bases aligning to TRBD1. The CDR3 runs 16 residues. CDR1 SNHLY and CDR2 FYNNEI come from the germline V gene. V dropped 6 bases and J dropped 4; count of bases not matched to a gene: 15. In DNA, the CDR3 is TGTGCCAGCAGAACCTCAGGGGGTTCTATTATTTACGAGCAGTACTTC. Protein product: CASRTSGGSIIYEQYF.

This clone came up once. This chain uses TRBV21-1 with TRBJ2-7; TRBD1, the table's D call, was not compared with the DNA. TRBV21-1 is tagged as a pseudogene. The CDR3 is made up of 12 amino acids. CDR3 sequence (DNA): TGTGCCAGCACCAGGGAAACCTACGAGCAGTACTTC. Residues: CASTRETYEQYF.

The chain has TRBV7-6 and TRBJ2-7; 7 nucleotides agree with TRBD1. Germline trimming cut 3 bases from V and 7 bases from J; bases unmatched to any gene: 0. There are 11 residues in the CDR3. CDR1 SGHVS and CDR2 FNYEAQ come from the germline V gene. The CDR3 DNA reads TGTGCCAGCAGCTTGACAGGGGAGCAGTACTTC. Amino acids: CASSLTGEQYF.

This chain links TRBV9 with TRBJ2-2, with 9 bases identical to TRBD1. CDR3 length: 15 amino acids. Germline lookup yields CDR1 SGDLS and CDR2 YYNGEE. V was clipped by 6 bases and J by 6 bases; unmatched bases: 9. The CDR3 protein is CASKLTGTGSGELFF. For the CDR3, the DNA is TGTGCCAGCAAACTCACCGGGACAGGGTCCGGGGAGCTGTTTTTT.

This clone showed up just a few times. This chain uses TRBV7-2 with TRBJ2-1; 9 bases fit TRBD2. The germline V gene has CDR1 SGHTA and CDR2 FQGNSA. The V gene end was trimmed by 1 base and the J gene end by 10 bases; junction bases not matched to a gene: 11. This CDR3 comprises 16 residues. The CDR3 nucleotides read TGTGCCAGCAGCTTAGAGGGAACTAGCGGGCGATTCGAGCAGTTCTTC. It codes for CASSLEGTSGRFEQFF.

The chain couples TRBV5-1 to TRBJ2-1, with 14 bases fitting TRBD2. Losses at the gene ends were 4 bases for V and 9 bases for J; bases not matched to a gene: 6. The CDR3 length is 15 residues. Looked up from germline, CDR1 is SGHRS and CDR2 is YFSETQ. For the CDR3, the DNA is TGCGCCAGCAGCCCGGGACTAGCGGGAGCGGCTGAGCAGTTCTTC. It yields the protein CASSPGLAGAAEQFF.

V and J are TRBV5-1 and TRBJ2-5, with a tentative D call TRBD1 (5 bases). The V gene's germline CDR1 is SGHRS and CDR2 YFSETQ. The CDR3 has 14 residues. V lost 5 bases, J lost 5 bases, and 16 bases lay in between. CDR3 sequence (DNA): TGCGCCAGCAGAATGACCAGGGTTCGGGAGACCCAGTACTTC. Translating it yields CASRMTRVRETQYF.

DNA for the CDR3: TGTGCCAGCAGCTTGAGGGTGGCGGGGGAGCAGTACTTC. It yields the protein CASSLRVAGEQYF. The genes are TRBV5-8 and TRBJ2-7; possibly TRBD2 for D (6 bases). Trimming took 1 base from V and 7 from J, leaving 12 bases between them. This CDR3 contains 13 residues. CDR1 is SGHTS and CDR2 is YDEGEE in the germline V gene. Variable domain in full (rest from reference TRBV5-8 and TRBJ2-7): EAGVTQSPTHLIKTRGQQATLRCSPISGHTSVYWYQQALGLGLQFLLWYDEGEERNRGNFPPRFSGRQFPNYSSELNVNALELEDSALYLCASSLRVAGEQYFGPGTRLTVT.

The V call is TRBV19, the J call TRBJ2-7; maybe TRBD1 (5 bases). The V and J ends lost 1 base and 5 bases respectively, with 9 bases between them. Germline values: CDR1 LNHDA, CDR2 SQIVND (reference sequence). CDR3 length equals 13 residues. CDR3 sequence reads: CASSIGQGNEQYF. The CDR3 DNA sequence: TGTGCCAGTAGTATAGGGCAGGGCAACGAGCAGTACTTC.

This chain uses TRBV2 with TRBJ2-2, with 8 bases that match TRBD1. J was trimmed by 3 bases and V by 6 bases; bases with no gene match: 6. The CDR3 has 15 amino acids. Germline values: CDR1 SNHLY, CDR2 FYNNEI. The CDR3 DNA reads as TGTGCCAGCAGCGAGGACAGGGAGGACACCGGGGAGCTGTTTTTT. Translated, it gives CASSEDREDTGELFF.

The rearrangement uses TRBV6-5 and TRBJ2-7; TRBD1 aligns across 7 bases. Per germline, CDR1 MNHEY and CDR2 SVGAGI. J lost 4 bases, V lost 0 bases, and 3 bases had no gene match. CDR3 size: 14 residues. Here the CDR3 DNA reads TGTGCCAGCAGTTACTCATACAGGGGTTACGAGCAGTACTTC. It specifies CASSYSYRGYEQYF.

This sequence joins TRBV11-2 and TRBJ1-1, with 9 bases matching TRBD1. Germline CDR1 and CDR2: SGHAT and FQNNGV. There are 14 residues in the CDR3. Unmatched junction bases numbered 4, after V lost 4 bases and J lost 4 bases. The CDR3 loop is CASSSRTGVTEAFF. CDR3 bases: TGTGCCAGCAGCTCCCGGACAGGGGTCACTGAAGCTTTCTTT. The full variable domain, in which reference TRBV11-2 and TRBJ1-1 provide the parts outside the CDR3, is EAGVAQSPRYKIIEKRQSVAFWCNPISGHATLYWYQQILGQGPKLLIQFQNNGVVDDSQLPKDRFSAERLKGVDSTLKIQPAKLEDSAVYLCASSSRTGVTEAFFGQGTRLTVV.

Here the CDR3 DNA reads TGTGCCATCAGCCCCGGGACAGGGGGCAACACTGAAGCTTTCTTT. Its protein product is CAISPGTGGNTEAFF. The V call is TRBV10-3, the J call TRBJ1-1; 12 nucleotides match TRBD1. CDR1 and CDR2 (germline): ENHRY, SYGVKD. This CDR3 has 15 residues. V shed 6 bases, J shed 2 bases, and the junction held 4 bases outside the gene matches.

In this sample, this clone turned up once. The rearrangement joins TRBV6-1 to TRBJ2-3, with a tentative D call TRBD2 (8 bases). This CDR3 is 15 amino acids long. The V gene lost 2 bases and the J gene lost 4 bases, with 13 bases spanning the gap. The germline V gene encodes CDR1 MNHNS and CDR2 SASEGT. The CDR3 protein is CASSESGRGPDTQYF. The DNA of the CDR3 is TGTGCCAGCAGTGAATCCGGGAGGGGGCCAGATACGCAGTATTTT.

The chain carries TRBV15 and TRBJ2-1; D not resolved. CDR1 is LNHNV, CDR2 YYDKDF, per germline (reference sequence). V was pared by 4 bases and J by 4 bases, with 14 bases between. The CDR3 spans 15 residues. CDR3 nucleotide sequence: TGTGCCACCAGCAAAAGACTGGAACTGTACAATGAGCAGTTCTTC. Encoded protein: CATSKRLELYNEQFF.

The chain links TRBV19 to TRBJ2-7; the D gene is possibly TRBD1 (6 bases). Trimming took off 6 bases at V and 3 bases at J, with 12 bases between the two ends. The CDR3 is 13 residues long. CDR1 is LNHDA and CDR2 is SQIVND in the germline V gene (reference sequence). The CDR3 bases are TGTGCCAGTAGCCGAGGACAGCACTACGAGCAGTACTTC. Protein product: CASSRGQHYEQYF.

This chain uses TRBV9 with TRBJ1-4; possibly TRBD1 for D (6 bases). CDR1 SGDLS and CDR2 YYNGEE come from the germline V gene. The CDR3 sequence is 13 residues long. The germline V and J ends were trimmed by 6 bases and 6 bases, with 12 bases remaining between them. The CDR3 protein is CASNQGLDEKLFF. CDR3 nucleotides: TGTGCCAGCAACCAGGGGTTGGATGAAAAACTGTTTTTT. The variable domain in full, with the rest retrieved from reference TRBV9 and TRBJ1-4, is DSGVTQTPKHLITATGQRVTLRCSPRSGDLSVYWYQQSLDQGLQFLIQYYNGEERAKGNILERFSAQQFPDLHSELNLSSLELGDSALYFCASNQGLDEKLFFGSGTQLSVL.